The rows below give T cell receptor beta chains drawn from one sample of a study of blood T cell repertoires in COVID-19. Produced via immunoSEQ multiplex PCR; TCRdb's table is partial and in-frame only. Of 75,000 to 90,000 clones in the sample, more than 75% are singletons; the top ten hold roughly 8%. The specimen was peripheral blood. The source of these receptors is a man at least 80 years old with active or convalescent COVID-19. Both conserved end residues are part of each CDR3. A D gene is named only where the DNA matches it firmly. Clone size is stated in some rows and not others, as once, few, many or a class when expanded.

clone size	J gene	D gene	V gene	CDR3 protein	CDR3 DNA
few	TRBJ1-3	TRBD1	TRBV5-4	CASSLGTAGNTIYF	TGTGCCAGCAGCCTAGGGACAGCTGGAAACACCATATATTTT
few	TRBJ2-5	-	TRBV10-2	CASLLPPETQYF	TGCGCCAGCCTTCTCCCTCCAGAGACCCAGTACTTC
few	TRBJ1-1	-	TRBV6-5	CASSYSIQANTEAFF	TGTGCCAGCAGTTACTCAATTCAGGCGAACACTGAAGCTTTCTTT
-	TRBJ1-3	-	TRBV19	CASSRDYSGNTIYF	TGTGCCAGTAGTCGGGACTACTCTGGAAACACCATATATTTT
-	TRBJ2-5	-	TRBV14	CASRGRGETQYF	TGTGCCAGCAGGGGCCGTGGGGAGACCCAGTACTTC
-	TRBJ1-5	-	TRBV30	CAWSEQGPQPQHF	TGTGCCTGGAGCGAACAGGGTCCTCAGCCCCAGCATTTT
-	TRBJ1-1	TRBD1	TRBV5-1	CASSLEGAITEAFF	TGCGCCAGCAGCTTGGAGGGGGCGATCACTGAAGCTTTCTTT
-	TRBJ1-4	-	TRBV7-9	CASSLHSTNEKLFF	TGTGCCAGCAGCTTACACTCAACTAATGAAAAACTGTTTTTT
-	TRBJ1-3	-	TRBV18	CASSPGHISGNTIYF	TGTGCCAGCTCACCCGGACACATCTCTGGAAACACCATATATTTT
-	TRBJ1-4	-	TRBV6-1	CASSVRKQGPATNEKLFF	TGTGCCAGCAGTGTACGTAAACAGGGACCTGCAACTAATGAAAAACTGTTTTTT
-	TRBJ2-3	-	TRBV11-3	CASSLLAGYGDTQYF	TGTGCCAGCAGCTTATTAGCCGGGTATGGAGATACGCAGTATTTT
-	TRBJ2-3	-	TRBV29-1	CSVEVHPQGPTDTQYF	TGCAGCGTTGAAGTCCACCCGCAGGGCCCCACAGATACGCAGTATTTT
-	TRBJ2-1	-	TRBV30	CAYRISGNNEQFF	TGTGCCTACCGTATATCGGGGAACAATGAGCAGTTCTTC
-	TRBJ1-5	-	TRBV6-5	CASGTMGISKPQHF	TGTGCCAGCGGGACTATGGGAATTAGCAAGCCCCAGCATTTT
-	TRBJ1-6	-	TRBV6-5	CASSYAGLGSPLHF	TGTGCCAGCAGTTACGCAGGGCTTGGGTCACCCCTCCACTTT
-	TRBJ2-6	-	TRBV19	CASSILNQALSGANVLTF	TGTGCCAGTAGTATACTGAACCAGGCCCTCTCTGGGGCCAACGTCCTGACTTTC
-	TRBJ1-2	TRBD1	TRBV11-2	CASSLGDRGLGYTF	TGTGCCAGCAGCTTAGGCGACAGGGGACTTGGCTACACCTTC
-	TRBJ1-1	TRBD1	TRBV6-5	CASSYGTVSTEAFF	TGTGCCAGCAGTTACGGGACAGTGAGTACTGAAGCTTTCTTT
-	TRBJ2-1	-	TRBV2	CASSPVNPGGNEQFF	TGTGCCAGCAGTCCGGTAAACCCAGGAGGGAATGAGCAGTTCTTC
-	TRBJ1-1	-	TRBV6-1	CASSEDGVNTEAFF	TGTGCCAGCAGTGAAGATGGAGTGAACACTGAAGCTTTCTTT
-	TRBJ2-3	TRBD2	TRBV5-1	CASSLAVIAAGLAGGTDTQYF	TGCGCCAGCAGCTTGGCCGTCATTGCAGCAGGGCTAGCGGGGGGCACAGATACGCAGTATTTT
-	TRBJ2-3	TRBD1	TRBV6-5	CASSYMITGVTDTQYF	TGTGCCAGCAGTTACATGATTACAGGGGTAACAGATACGCAGTATTTT
-	TRBJ1-1	TRBD1	TRBV2	CASRQGGTEAFF	TGTGCCAGCAGACAGGGGGGCACTGAAGCTTTCTTT
-	TRBJ2-1	TRBD2	TRBV6-5	CATLGGTSVYNEQFF	TGTGCCACGCTGGGTGGGACTAGCGTCTACAATGAGCAGTTCTTC
once	TRBJ2-1	-	TRBV5-1	CASSFGQGYNEQFF	TGCGCCAGCAGCTTTGGGCAGGGGTACAATGAGCAGTTCTTC
-	TRBJ1-3	-	TRBV7-2	CASRSTGLPGNTIYF	TGTGCCAGCAGATCCACAGGGTTACCTGGAAACACCATATATTTT
-	TRBJ2-3	-	TRBV29-1	CSVGDTLAQYF	TGCAGCGTTGGGGACACTTTAGCGCAGTATTTT
-	TRBJ1-4	TRBD1	TRBV6-1	CASSELPPRVAGGEKLFF	TGTGCCAGCAGTGAATTGCCGCCTAGAGTCGCAGGGGGCGAAAAACTGTTTTTT
-	TRBJ2-3	TRBD2	TRBV4-2	CASSQVGSGGTGYF	TGTGCCAGCAGCCAAGTCGGTAGCGGGGGGACCGGGTATTTT
-	TRBJ2-1	-	TRBV6-5	CASTAGFEQFF	TGTGCCAGCACCGCGGGTTTTGAGCAGTTCTTC
-	TRBJ2-2	TRBD2	TRBV6-6	CASSPGGAGTGELFF	TGTGCCAGCAGCCCCGGGGGGGCAGGGACCGGGGAGCTGTTTTTT
-	TRBJ2-1	-	TRBV10-3	CAISALAGKGNEQFF	TGTGCCATCAGTGCGTTGGCAGGGAAAGGCAATGAGCAGTTCTTC
-	TRBJ2-6	TRBD1	TRBV18	CASSRTGGNSGANVLTF	TGTGCCAGCTCAAGGACAGGGGGCAACTCTGGGGCCAACGTCCTGACTTTC
-	TRBJ1-1	TRBD1	TRBV5-1	CASSLVEGAGTEAFF	TGCGCCAGCAGCTTGGTGGAGGGGGCCGGGACTGAAGCTTTCTTT
-	TRBJ1-4	-	TRBV7-2	CASSSSGAFHEKLFF	TGTGCCAGCAGCTCCTCGGGAGCCTTTCATGAAAAACTGTTTTTT
few	TRBJ2-1	-	TRBV7-3	CASSFGIANEQFF	TGTGCCAGCAGCTTCGGGATTGCCAATGAGCAGTTCTTC
-	TRBJ1-2	-	TRBV7-9	CASSSPLEVFDGYTF	TGTGCCAGCAGCTCCCCCCTGGAGGTCTTTGATGGCTACACCTTC
-	TRBJ2-6	-	TRBV19	CASGPSGANVLTF	TGTGCCAGTGGCCCTTCTGGGGCCAACGTCCTGACTTTC
once	TRBJ1-1	-	TRBV7-2	CASSSQGNTEAFF	TGTGCCAGCAGCTCCCAGGGGAACACTGAAGCTTTCTTT
-	TRBJ1-1	TRBD1	TRBV19	CASNPGTGIRNTEAFF	TGTGCCAGTAACCCCGGGACAGGGATTCGGAACACTGAAGCTTTCTTT
-	TRBJ1-1	-	TRBV3-1/TRBV3-2	CASSQGGVRNTEAFF	TGTGCCAGCAGCCAAGGGGGGGTTAGGAACACTGAAGCTTTCTTT
-	TRBJ1-5	-	TRBV15	CATSSLGGWEDQPQHF	TGTGCCACCAGCAGTCTGGGGGGGTGGGAAGATCAGCCCCAGCATTTT
-	TRBJ1-1	TRBD1	TRBV7-8	CASSRRVGGNTEAFF	TGTGCCAGCAGTCGACGGGTAGGGGGCAACACTGAAGCTTTCTTT
once	TRBJ1-1	TRBD1	TRBV3-1/TRBV3-2	CASSSNGQAAEAFF	TGTGCCAGCAGCAGCAACGGACAGGCGGCTGAAGCTTTCTTT
-	TRBJ1-1	-	TRBV7-8	CASSLTQQGATEAFF	TGTGCCAGCAGCTTAACCCAACAGGGAGCCACTGAAGCTTTCTTT
few	TRBJ1-2	-	TRBV6-5	CASSRSGDYGYTF	TGTGCCAGCAGTCGCTCAGGGGACTATGGCTACACCTTC
-	TRBJ1-1	TRBD1	TRBV5-1	CASSLYGTGGNFNTEAFF	TGCGCCAGCAGCTTGTACGGGACAGGGGGCAATTTTAACACTGAAGCTTTCTTT
-	TRBJ1-6	-	TRBV18	CASSPQDSNSPLHF	TGTGCCAGCTCACCACAGGACAGTAATTCACCCCTCCACTTT
-	TRBJ1-4	TRBD1	TRBV27	CASSPQAGTVFTTNEKLFF	TGTGCCAGCAGTCCCCAGGCCGGGACAGTTTTTACAACTAATGAAAAACTGTTTTTT